This T cell receptor beta chain was recovered during a study of T cells in Graves' hyperthyroidism and ophthalmopathy. Study context: Peripheral blood was drawn at first diagnosis, prior to all treatment. Regarding the study as a whole: In blood, most of the thyroid clonotypes expanded above 0.001 were also present.

There were TCR beta CDR3 regions amplified from RNA transcripts. The HTBI primer set drove a first-round RT-PCR of the TCR CDR3. TCRdb called the multiplex PCR reads again in MiXCR, with one record for every CDR3 protein. The sample includes about 290,000 distinct CDR3 sequences, 10% to 15% of them seen just once. Hyperthyroidism in the patients, aged 18 to 65, was newly diagnosed and under 2 months in duration. The authors took PBMCs from roughly 9.7 ml fresh peripheral blood. Germline V gives CDR1 SGHDT, CDR2 YYEEEE. The CDR3 loop spans 11 amino acids. V dropped 3 bases and J dropped 2 bases, with 0 bases sitting between them. This clonotype was observed many times. Its matching antigen is unknown.

This receptor was obtained from a young woman with Graves' hyperthyroidism that later progressed to Graves' ophthalmopathy. The gene calls are TRBV5-6 and TRBJ1-3; D is unresolved. Sequenced sample: blood. CDR3 bases: TGTGCCAGCAGCTCTGGAAACACCATATATTTT. Translation gives CASSSGNTIYF.